The T cell receptor (beta chain) under discussion was sequenced for a study of T cells in Graves' hyperthyroidism and ophthalmopathy. General study findings and limits: Stable hyperthyroidism was told apart from ophthalmopathy by a model built on 13 V-J features.

As for this clonotype: Its antigen is still unknown. At one of its ends the junction is not consistent with the germline gene, which may arise from a read error.

The germline V gene encodes CDR1 SGDLS and CDR2 YYNGEE. The CDR3 totals 14 residues. RNA transcripts provided the source from which TCR beta CDR3 regions were amplified. With the HTBI primer set, the TCR CDR3 went through a first round of RT-PCR. Each CDR3 protein is one row after TCRdb ran MiXCR on the multiplex PCR reads. Of approximately 530,000 distinct CDR3 sequences in the sample, less than 20% were seen once. This sequence originates from a man aged 35-49 years with Graves' ophthalmopathy. The material sequenced was blood. The gene calls are TRBV9 and TRBJ2-1; D not certain. This CDR3 is CASSVGVGYNEQLF. The CDR3 nucleotides read TGTGCCAGCAGCGTAGGGGTAGGGTACAATGAGCAGCTCTTC.